This T cell receptor (beta chain) stems from a study of T cell responses to AZD1222 COVID-19 vaccine. Looking at the study overall: Some second doses came at about 4 weeks and others at about 12 weeks; these were pooled.

This clone showed up just once. Produced via immunoSEQ multiplex PCR; TCRdb's table is partial and in-frame only. The sample lists 100,000 or so clones; 82% were seen once. The CDR3 runs to 13 residues. With 4 bases removed from V and 7 bases from J, the gap between germline ends came to 13 bases. The germline V gene encodes CDR1 SNHLY and CDR2 FYNNEI. The chain links TRBV2 to TRBJ1-2, with unresolved D. Sequencing used peripheral blood, obtained on day 0 of AZD1222 vaccination. The clonotype originates from an adult in good health. The CDR3 region has the DNA TGTGCCAGCAGTGGAGAGGTCGAGAGTGGCTACACCTTC. This encodes CASSGEVESGYTF.